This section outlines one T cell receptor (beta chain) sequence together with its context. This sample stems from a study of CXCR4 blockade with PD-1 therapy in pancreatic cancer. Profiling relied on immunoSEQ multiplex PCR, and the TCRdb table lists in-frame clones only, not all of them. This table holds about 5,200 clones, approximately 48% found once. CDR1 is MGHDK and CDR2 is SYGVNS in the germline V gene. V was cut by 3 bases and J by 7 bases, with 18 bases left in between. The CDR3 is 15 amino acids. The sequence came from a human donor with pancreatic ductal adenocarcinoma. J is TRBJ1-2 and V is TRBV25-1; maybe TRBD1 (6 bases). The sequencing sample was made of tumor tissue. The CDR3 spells CASSDNFLRGAGYTF. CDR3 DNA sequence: TGTGCCAGCAGTGATAACTTCTTAAGGGGGGCTGGCTACACCTTC.